The 3 T cell receptor beta chains below come from one sample, sequenced in a study of blood T cells in healthy people across ages. A J-beta primer mix and a sample-barcoded 5' primer were used in a second PCR of roughly 7 to 12 cycles. MiXCR was run by TCRdb on the 5' RACE reads, yielding one entry per CDR3 protein. The data show 600,000 to 900,000 distinct CDR3 sequences, with roughly 25% seen just once and about 2.9% held by the top ten. A further study also used this sample, focusing on T cells of mothers and their children.

The sample consisted of blood. These receptors were collected from a boy between 10 and 17 years old in good health.

The rearrangement uses TRBV7-9 and TRBJ2-5, with D unclear. The J call may be in error: the DNA end matches TRBJ2-1 better. The CDR3 runs 13 residues. Germline V gene sequence: CDR1 SEHNR, CDR2 FQNEAQ (reference sequence). CDR3 protein: CASSLGEVDEQFF. The CDR3 coding sequence is TGTGCCAGCAGCTTAGGAGAGGTCGATGAGCAGTTCTTC.

This chain uses TRBV5-1 with TRBJ1-2; maybe TRBD1 (5 bases). This CDR3 region has 14 residues. V lost 5 bases and J lost 2, with 13 bases in between. CDR1 is SGHRS and CDR2 is YFSETQ in the germline V gene. The CDR3 sequence: CASSLQGENYGYTF. The CDR3 bases are TGCGCCAGCAGTTTGCAGGGAGAAAACTATGGCTACACCTTC.

This clonotype was seen more than once but under ten times. This chain links TRBV20-1 with TRBJ2-5; possibly TRBD1 or TRBD2 for D (5 bases each). Matching the DNA end better, TRBJ2-7 makes the J call doubtful. This CDR3 spans 13 amino acids. Germline CDR1 is DFQATT and CDR2 is SNEGSKA (reference sequence). In DNA, the CDR3 is TGCAGTGCTGGGGACCCACGCTCCTACGAGCAGTACTTC. Translated: CSAGDPRSYEQYF.